Below are 8 T cell receptor beta chains sequenced from a single sample in a study of shared clonotypes between healthy human individuals (dated by TCRdb to about 2020). To prepare the library, the immunoSEQ multiplex PCR assay was applied. Sourced from immuneACCESS, this table was stored by TCRdb with only in-frame sequences that have V and J called. A share of the clones is absent; for the studies checked, an unresolved V gene accounts for under half, and the remainder has no known explanation. The sample table contains approximately 470,000 clones; only one count was recorded for approximately 82% of them. The ten largest clones take up about 12% of the sample. The sample comprised PBMCs. These receptors all come from a woman in her thirties or forties in good health. Some clones in this sample may be carry-over from other donors' samples.

The J gene is TRBJ2-1, the V gene TRBV5-1; 15 nucleotides align to TRBD2. Trimming cost V 4 bases and J 6 bases; bases outside gene matches: 5. Germline V lookup: CDR1 SGHRS, CDR2 YFSETQ. CDR3 size: 16 residues. CDR3 DNA: TGCGCCAGCAGCCTAGGACTAGCGGGAGGGGGCAATGAGCAGTTCTTC. It translates to CASSLGLAGGGNEQFF.

The chain is built from TRBV29-1 and TRBJ2-1; D is perhaps TRBD2 (5 bases). V gave up 7 bases and J gave up 0 bases, with 19 bases separating them. The CDR3 spans 16 residues. Germline V gene data show CDR1 as SQVTM and CDR2 as ANQGSEA. The CDR3 nucleotides read TGCAGCGCCGGAGAGTACGGGGTAAGCTCCTACAATGAGCAGTTCTTC. Its protein is CSAGEYGVSSYNEQFF.

The chain joins TRBV6-6 to TRBJ1-1, with D perhaps TRBD1 (5 bases). The germline V and J ends were trimmed by 0 bases and 5 bases, with 10 bases remaining between them. This CDR3 has 14 amino acids. Germline V CDR1 and CDR2: MNHNY, SVGAGI (reference sequence). The CDR3 here is CASSYSTGVTEAFF. The CDR3 DNA reads TGTGCCAGCAGTTACTCGACGGGGGTTACTGAAGCTTTCTTT.

Regarding this clone: This likely reflects a read error, since a far larger clone is one base away. The identical CDR3 is also encoded by other nucleotide sequences in the sample. The chain is built from TRBV30 and TRBJ1-1, with D perhaps matching TRBD1 (5 bases). Per germline, CDR1 GTSNPN and CDR2 SVGIG (reference sequence). The CDR3 totals 16 residues. Trimming pared 8 bases from V and 5 bases from J, leaving 27 bases between. The chain's CDR3 is CAAEAGMISWSTEAFF. The CDR3 nucleotides are TGTGCCGCGGAGGCAGGGATGATTTCTTGGAGTACTGAAGCTTTCTTT.

The chain couples TRBV10-3 to TRBJ2-2, with D possibly matching TRBD1 (5 bases). V dropped 2 bases and J dropped 6 bases, with 10 bases sitting between them. CDR1 ENHRY and CDR2 SYGVKD come from the germline V gene. The CDR3 loop spans 14 amino acids. CDR3 in amino acids: CAISESAGSGELFF. CDR3 nucleotides: TGTGCCATCAGTGAGAGTGCAGGGTCCGGGGAGCTGTTTTTT.

The chain joins TRBV7-6 to TRBJ2-7, with a weak D call TRBD2 (5 bases). Trimming stripped 0 bases from V and 1 base from J, with 10 bases between. The CDR3 loop spans 15 amino acids. Germline loops: CDR1 SGHVS, CDR2 FNYEAQ. The CDR3 DNA sequence: TGTGCCAGCAGCTTAGCAGGGAGCCCTTCCTACGAGCAGTACTTC. It encodes CASSLAGSPSYEQYF.

The chain employs TRBV18 and TRBJ2-1; D is perhaps TRBD1 (5 bases). The germline V gene encodes CDR1 KGHSH and CDR2 LQKENI. The CDR3 contains 16 residues. V was pared by 2 bases and J by 4 bases, with 15 bases between. The CDR3 sequence is CASSPVRGGGYNEQFF. The CDR3 DNA follows: TGTGCCAGCTCACCAGTAAGGGGCGGTGGATACAATGAGCAGTTCTTC.

The rearrangement joins TRBV5-4 to TRBJ1-2, with a weak D call TRBD1 (5 bases). Germline V gene lookup returns CDR1 SGHNT and CDR2 YYREEE (reference sequence). Trimming pared 0 bases from V and 1 base from J, leaving 13 bases between. The CDR3 has 16 residues. CDR3 region: CASSLEPGRINYGYTF. The CDR3 DNA sequence: TGTGCCAGCAGCTTGGAACCGGGACGGATTAACTATGGCTACACCTTC.